Following are 27 T cell receptor beta chains from one sample sequenced in a study of post-analysis software for immune sequencing data (dated by TCRdb to about 2015). What the work shows at the level of the full study, not this receptor alone: Patients showed significantly higher frequencies than controls for roughly five TRBV segments, among them TRBV5-6, TRBV5-1 and TRBV20-1.

These TCRs are of unknown antigen specificity. The library was produced with PCR. TCRdb records Illumina HiSeq 2500 as the sequencer. To reduce PCR and sequencing biases, unique molecular identifiers were incorporated into the TCR beta cDNA libraries. The public reads were reprocessed in TCRdb via fastp at Q25 and MiXCR, keeping in-frame beta chains. One record per CDR3 amino acid sequence lists the most common genes and DNA. This sample gives 400,000 to 500,000 distinct CDR3 sequences in total; 30% to 45% of them show up just once. The ten largest clones take up approximately 7.1% of the sample. The material sequenced was blood. The receptors derive from a girl between 2 and 10 years old with multiple sclerosis.

The chain joins TRBV20-1 to TRBJ2-7, with 7 bases lining up with TRBD2. Germline assignment: CDR1 DFQATT and CDR2 SNEGSKA (reference sequence). This CDR3 spans 16 amino acids. V was clipped by 1 base and J by 1 base; unmatched bases: 10. CDR3 amino acids: CSARVGRVGRSYEQYF. CDR3 coding DNA: TGCAGTGCTAGAGTTGGTCGGGTCGGGAGGTCCTACGAGCAGTACTTC.

This clonotype has at least ten counts. The chain has TRBV29-1 and TRBJ2-1; 8 nucleotides agree with TRBD2. Per the germline V gene, CDR1 is SQVTM and CDR2 is ANQGSEA. This CDR3 spans 10 amino acids. J lost 12 bases, V lost 6 bases, and 4 bases had no gene match. The CDR3 protein is CSVRGTRQFF. In DNA form, the CDR3 reads TGCAGCGTGAGGGGGACTAGGCAGTTCTTC.

The CDR3 DNA follows: TGCGCCAGCAGCATCGAATTCGGGACAGGGAACACTGAAGCTTTCTTT. This codes for CASSIEFGTGNTEAFF. The chain has TRBV5-1 and TRBJ1-1, with 8 bases that match TRBD1. The CDR3 totals 16 residues. Germline V gene sequence: CDR1 SGHRS, CDR2 YFSETQ. Germline trimming cut 4 bases from V and 1 base from J; bases unmatched to any gene: 9.

This chain links TRBV2 with TRBJ2-1, with D perhaps matching TRBD1 or TRBD2 (6 bases each). With 6 bases removed from V and 3 bases from J, the gap between germline ends came to 9 bases. Germline CDR1 and CDR2: SNHLY and FYNNEI. The CDR3 is 13 residues long. CDR3 nucleotide sequence: TGTGCCAGCAGAGGGGGGCTCTACAATGAGCAGTTCTTC. Encoded protein: CASRGGLYNEQFF.

The gene calls are TRBV14 and TRBJ2-7, with 7 bases matching TRBD2. The J segment lost 2 bases and the V segment lost 1 base, leaving 5 bases of the junction unmatched. The CDR3 is 15 amino acids. The germline gives CDR1 SGHDN, CDR2 FVKESK. CDR3 sequence reads: CASSQALGRAYEQYF. The CDR3 DNA is TGTGCCAGCAGCCAAGCTCTGGGGAGGGCCTACGAGCAGTACTTC.

The J gene is TRBJ2-4, the V gene TRBV9; 8 bases match TRBD2. The closer fit of TRBJ2-5 to the DNA end suggests the J call may be wrong. The CDR3 runs to 16 residues. Germline V gene sequence: CDR1 SGDLS, CDR2 YYNGEE. DNA for the CDR3: TGTGCCAGCAGCGTACGAGCGGGAGAGGGGGTGGAGACCCAGTACTTC. This sequence encodes CASSVRAGEGVETQYF.

The rearrangement uses TRBV12-3 or TRBV12-4 and TRBJ1-2; D perhaps matches TRBD1 (6 bases). This CDR3 spans 11 amino acids. V was cut by 11 bases and J by 9 bases, with 16 bases left in between. CDR3 residues: CARIQQGRYTF. The CDR3 nucleotides are TGTGCCCGCATTCAACAGGGTCGCTACACCTTC.

This clonotype showed up just a few times. This sequence joins TRBV20-1 and TRBJ2-7; 8 bases align to TRBD1. The CDR3 consists of 15 residues. Per germline, CDR1 DFQATT and CDR2 SNEGSKA (reference sequence). The V segment lost 3 bases and the J segment 2 bases; nucleotides outside the gene matches: 9. CDR3 region: CSARGDRPRTYEQYF. CDR3 nucleotide sequence: TGCAGTGCTAGGGGGGACAGGCCTCGCACCTACGAGCAGTACTTC.

The rearrangement uses TRBV20-1 and TRBJ2-3; 13 nucleotides agree with TRBD2. Trimming at V came to 5 bases and at J to 1 base, leaving 0 bases not matched to a gene. The germline gives CDR1 DFQATT, CDR2 SNEGSKA (reference sequence). The CDR3 is made up of 14 amino acids. Here the CDR3 reads CSAGLAGGTDTQYF. CDR3 in DNA: TGCAGTGCTGGACTAGCGGGGGGCACAGATACGCAGTATTTT.

The chain recombines TRBV9 with TRBJ2-7, with 10 bases lining up with TRBD2. This CDR3 spans 14 amino acids. In germline, CDR1 is SGDLS, CDR2 YYNGEE. V was clipped by 3 bases and J by 3 bases; unmatched bases: 3. The CDR3 spells CASSDGTSVYEQYF. The CDR3 region has the DNA TGTGCCAGCAGCGACGGGACTAGCGTCTACGAGCAGTACTTC. Based on the CDR3 plus reference TRBV9 and TRBJ2-7, the full variable domain is DSGVTQTPKHLITATGQRVTLRCSPRSGDLSVYWYQQSLDQGLQFLIQYYNGEERAKGNILERFSAQQFPDLHSELNLSSLELGDSALYFCASSDGTSVYEQYFGPGTRLTVT.

Of note for this clonotype: This may be a read error: a much more frequent sequence differs by one nucleotide. The rearrangement links TRBV12-5 to TRBJ2-7; no clear D. The germline CDR1 and CDR2 sequences are LGHNT and FRNRAP. The CDR3 runs to 15 residues. The V gene lost 1 base and the J gene lost 7 bases, with 17 bases spanning the gap. In DNA form, the CDR3 reads TGTGCTAGTGGTTTGGCCATTGACGCTAACAATGAGCAGTACTTC. Amino acid sequence: CASGLAIDANNEQYF.

This clonotype was seen only once. J is TRBJ1-1 and V is TRBV9; D might be TRBD1 (6 bases). The V end lost 0 bases, the J end lost 1 base, and 13 bases lay between the germline ends. Germline V gene sequence: CDR1 SGDLS, CDR2 YYNGEE. The CDR3 is 16 residues long. The CDR3 protein is CASSVGVTGPNTEAFF. CDR3 bases: TGTGCCAGCAGCGTAGGCGTAACAGGGCCGAACACTGAAGCTTTCTTT.

The V call is TRBV27, the J call TRBJ2-3; 7 bases are shared with TRBD1. This CDR3 has 17 residues. V gave up 5 bases and J gave up 4 bases; unmatched junction bases: 15. Germline CDR1 reads MNHEY; CDR2 reads SMNVEV (reference sequence). CDR3 protein: CASSQKERQGISDTQYF. The CDR3 DNA is TGTGCCAGCAGTCAAAAAGAACGACAGGGTATATCAGATACGCAGTATTTT.

This chain joins TRBV20-1 and TRBJ2-1, with 7 bases aligning to TRBD1. The germline gives CDR1 DFQATT, CDR2 SNEGSKA (reference sequence). The CDR3 has 14 residues. The V gene end was trimmed by 4 bases and the J gene end by 9 bases; junction bases not matched to a gene: 12. CDR3 in DNA: TGCAGTGCTAAAGGACAGGCGGGTTGGGGTGAGCAGTTCTTC. It translates to CSAKGQAGWGEQFF.

In its sample, this clonotype was seen a few times. This sequence joins TRBV6-7 and TRBJ1-5, with D uncertain. TRBV6-7 is annotated as an ORF whose role is uncertain. V gave up 7 bases and J gave up 1 base, with 14 bases separating them. The CDR3 spans 15 residues. In DNA, the CDR3 is TGTGCCAGCAACTGTGCAGGTATAAGCAATCAGCCCCAGCATTTT. Its protein is CASNCAGISNQPQHF.

For this clonotype: Relative to the germline gene, one junction end is altered; a read error may explain this. The chain's CDR3 is CASSSRGTVSSCEQYF. The CDR3 DNA is TGTGCCAGCAGCTCCCGCGGGACTGTATCCTCCTGCGAGCAGTACTTC. The chain has TRBV7-2 and TRBJ2-7, with a tentative D call TRBD2 (6 bases). The CDR3 sequence is 16 residues long. Germline assignment: CDR1 SGHTA and CDR2 FQGNSA. The complete variable domain, with remaining parts taken from reference TRBV7-2 and TRBJ2-7, reads GAGVSQSPSNKVTEKGKDVELRCDPISGHTALYWYRQSLGQGLEFLIYFQGNSAPDKSGLPSDRFSAERTGGSVSTLTIQRTQQEDSAVYLCASSSRGTVSSCEQYFGPGTRLTVT.

V and J are TRBV28 and TRBJ2-1; weak D call: TRBD1 (6 bases). The CDR3 is 14 residues long. V was pared by 8 bases and J by 3 bases, with 14 bases between. Germline CDR1 and CDR2: MDHEN and SYDVKM. Here the CDR3 reads CASGDGQYYNEQFF. CDR3 in DNA: TGTGCCAGCGGCGATGGACAGTACTACAATGAGCAGTTCTTC. Together with reference TRBV28 and TRBJ2-1, the CDR3 gives the full variable domain: DVKVTQSSRYLVKRTGEKVFLECVQDMDHENMFWYRQDPGLGLRLIYFSYDVKMKEKGDIPEGYSVSREKKERFSLILESASTNQTSMYLCASGDGQYYNEQFFGPGTRLTVL.

The chain combines TRBV3-1 with TRBJ2-5; possibly TRBD1 for D (6 bases). Germline loops: CDR1 LGHDT, CDR2 YNNKEL (reference sequence). The CDR3 extends over 13 amino acids. Trimming took off 1 base at V and 11 bases at J, with 14 bases between the two ends. CDR3 sequence: CASSQGQAYKQYF. The CDR3 nucleotides read TGTGCCAGCAGCCAAGGACAGGCCTACAAGCAGTACTTC.

This clonotype has a handful of counts. The chain is built from TRBV6-1 and TRBJ2-4; maybe TRBD2 (5 bases). Judging by the DNA end, TRBJ2-7 fits better; the J call may be wrong. The germline V gene has CDR1 MNHNS and CDR2 SASEGT. The CDR3 contains 12 residues. The DNA for the CDR3 is TGTGCCAGCAACGGGATGTCCTACGAGCAGTACTTC. Encoded protein: CASNGMSYEQYF.

The table lists this clonotype with a few counts. The gene calls are TRBV12-3 or TRBV12-4 and TRBJ1-2; weak D call: TRBD1 (5 bases). Trimming stripped 6 bases from V and 5 bases from J, with 16 bases between. This CDR3 region has 14 residues. DNA of the CDR3: TGTGCCAGCAGACACGACGGGGGTGGGTATGGCTACACCTTC. Translation gives CASRHDGGGYGYTF.

The DNA for the CDR3 is TGCAGCGTTGAAGAGACGTTGACAGATACGCAGTATTTT. Translated: CSVEETLTDTQYF. The chain joins TRBV29-1 to TRBJ2-3; D remains unclear. Trimming took off 0 bases at V and 3 bases at J, with 7 bases between the two ends. Per the germline V gene, CDR1 is SQVTM and CDR2 is ANQGSEA. The CDR3 is 13 residues long.

Comment on this clonotype: The junction and the germline gene differ at one end; a read error may be behind it. This chain links TRBV4-2 with TRBJ2-5; TRBD1 might be the D (5 bases). The CDR3 runs to 14 residues. Germline V lookup: CDR1 LGHNA, CDR2 YNFKEQ. CDR3 nucleotides: TGTGCCAACAGCCGACAGACTTTACAAGAGACCCAGTACTTC. Its protein is CANSRQTLQETQYF.

This chain connects TRBV7-8 to TRBJ2-1, with D possibly being TRBD1 (6 bases). The germline V gene encodes CDR1 SGHVS and CDR2 FQNEAQ. Trimming left V 1 base short and J 6 bases short, with 25 bases between. This CDR3 is built from 19 residues. The CDR3 nucleotides are TGTGCCAGCAGCTTAGAGTTGGACAGACCCCATACAACCTTCAATGAGCAGTTCTTC. Its protein product is CASSLELDRPHTTFNEQFF.

A few counts support this clonotype. The genes are TRBV4-2 and TRBJ2-2; D gene unclear. Per germline, CDR1 LGHNA and CDR2 YNFKEQ. There are 13 residues in the CDR3. The germline V and J ends were trimmed by 0 bases and 7 bases, with 6 bases remaining between them. The CDR3 sequence: CASSQDYDGELFF. Here the CDR3 DNA reads TGTGCCAGCAGCCAAGATTACGACGGGGAGCTGTTTTTT.

The V gene is TRBV5-1, the J gene TRBJ2-5; no reliable D call. The better agreement between TRBJ2-7 and the DNA end casts doubt on the J call. The CDR3 consists of 14 residues. The germline CDR1 and CDR2 sequences are SGHRS and YFSETQ. The CDR3 loop is CASSLAAGIGEQYF. DNA for the CDR3: TGCGCCAGCAGCTTGGCGGCTGGGATCGGCGAGCAGTACTTC.

DNA of the CDR3: TGCGCCAGCAGCGACAACCTGGGACAGGGACGTTACGAGCAGTACTTC. This encodes CASSDNLGQGRYEQYF. The rearrangement links TRBV5-1 to TRBJ2-7; 9 bases match TRBD1. In germline, CDR1 is SGHRS, CDR2 YFSETQ. The CDR3 is 16 amino acids. V trimming: 4 bases; J trimming: 4 bases; junction bases outside the gene matches: 12.

The chain has TRBV18 and TRBJ2-1; possible D gene TRBD1, 6 bases. CDR1 and CDR2 from the germline V gene are KGHSH and LQKENI. The CDR3 contains 13 residues. The V end was cut by 0 bases, the J end by 15 bases, with 15 bases between. The CDR3 sequence: CASSPPTGERVFF. In nucleotides, the CDR3 is TGTGCCAGCTCACCACCGACAGGCGAGAGGGTGTTCTTC.